This T cell receptor (beta chain) was sequenced for a study of post-analysis software for immune sequencing data. On the study more broadly: Courses of disease covered relapsing-remitting, secondary progressive and progressive-relapsing multiple sclerosis.

This clonotype was observed a handful of times. Antigen: not known. This CDR3 has 11 amino acids. Germline V CDR1 and CDR2: SQVTM, ANQGSEA. Study conclusions and caveats: F-measure co-clustering was strong for batch-matched samples. Compared with controls, patients showed significantly lower normalized Chao1 diversity. When patients were compared with controls, about 5 TRBV segments were more frequent, TRBV5-6, TRBV5-1 and TRBV20-1 among them.

cDNA libraries of TCR beta carried unique molecular identifiers. Each CDR3 protein gets one entry after TCRdb re-called the PCR reads with MiXCR. The sample records about 820,000 distinct CDR3 sequences, around 50% being singletons. The chain couples TRBV29-1 to TRBJ2-7; D gene uncertain. The tail of the sequence fits TRBJ2-5 better, so the J call may be wrong. The receptor's source is a girl between 10 and 17 years old with multiple sclerosis. Sequences were obtained from blood. The DNA of the CDR3 is TGCAGCGTTGGGTGGTCGGAGACCCAGTACTTC. It yields the protein CSVGWSETQYF.